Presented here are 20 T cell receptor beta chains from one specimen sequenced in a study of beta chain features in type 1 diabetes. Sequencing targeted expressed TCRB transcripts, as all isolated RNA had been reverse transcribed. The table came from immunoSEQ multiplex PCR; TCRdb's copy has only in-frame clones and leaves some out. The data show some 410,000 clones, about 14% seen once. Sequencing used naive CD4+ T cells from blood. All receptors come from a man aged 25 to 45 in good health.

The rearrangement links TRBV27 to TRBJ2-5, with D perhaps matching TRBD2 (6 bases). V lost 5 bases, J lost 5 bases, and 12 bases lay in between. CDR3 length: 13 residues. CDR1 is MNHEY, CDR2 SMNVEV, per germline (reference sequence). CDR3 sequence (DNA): TGTGCCAGCAGTAGGAGGGGCGAGGAGACCCAGTACTTC. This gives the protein CASSRRGEETQYF.

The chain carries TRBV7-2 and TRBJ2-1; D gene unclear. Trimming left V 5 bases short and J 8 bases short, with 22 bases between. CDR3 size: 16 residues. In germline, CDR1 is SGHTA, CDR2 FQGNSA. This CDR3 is CASSEGRSPLIYEQFF. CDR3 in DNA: TGTGCCAGCAGCGAAGGGCGGAGTCCCTTAATCTATGAGCAGTTCTTC.

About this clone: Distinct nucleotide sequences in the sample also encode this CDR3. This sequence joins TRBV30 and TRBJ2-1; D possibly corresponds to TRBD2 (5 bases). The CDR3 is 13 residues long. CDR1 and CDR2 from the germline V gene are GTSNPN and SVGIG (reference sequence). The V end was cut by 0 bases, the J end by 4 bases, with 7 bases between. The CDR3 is CAWSVRGYNEQFF. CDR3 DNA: TGTGCCTGGAGTGTCCGGGGATACAATGAGCAGTTCTTC.

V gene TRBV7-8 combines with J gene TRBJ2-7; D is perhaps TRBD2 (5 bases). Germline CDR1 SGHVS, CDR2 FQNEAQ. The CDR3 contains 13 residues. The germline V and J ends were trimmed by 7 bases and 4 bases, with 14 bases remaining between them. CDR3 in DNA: TGTGCCAGCACCCCGCTGACGGGGTACGAGCAGTACTTC. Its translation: CASTPLTGYEQYF. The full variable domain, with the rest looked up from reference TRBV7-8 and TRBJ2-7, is GAGVSQSPRYKVAKRGQDVALRCDPISGHVSLFWYQQALGQGPEFLTYFQNEAQLDKSGLPSDRFFAERPEGSVSTLKIQRTQQEDSAVYLCASTPLTGYEQYFGPGTRLTVT.

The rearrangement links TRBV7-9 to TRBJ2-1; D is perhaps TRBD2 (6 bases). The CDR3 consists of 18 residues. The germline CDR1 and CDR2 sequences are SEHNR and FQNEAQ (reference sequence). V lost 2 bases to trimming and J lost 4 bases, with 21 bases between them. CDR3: CASSLYKWTSGSYNEQFF. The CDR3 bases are TGTGCCAGCAGCTTATATAAGTGGACAAGCGGGTCTTACAATGAGCAGTTCTTC.

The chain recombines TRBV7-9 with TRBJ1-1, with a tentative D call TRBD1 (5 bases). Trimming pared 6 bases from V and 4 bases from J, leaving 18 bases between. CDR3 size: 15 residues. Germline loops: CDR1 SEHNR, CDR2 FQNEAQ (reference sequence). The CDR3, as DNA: TGTGCCAGCAGGGCGTTTGCGGGACCACTCACTGAAGCTTTCTTT. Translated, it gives CASRAFAGPLTEAFF.

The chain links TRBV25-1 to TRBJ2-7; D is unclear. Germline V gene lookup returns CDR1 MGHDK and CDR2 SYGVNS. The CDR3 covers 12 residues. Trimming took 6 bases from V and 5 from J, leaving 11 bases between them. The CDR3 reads CASSKASNEQYF. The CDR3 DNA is TGTGCCAGCAGCAAAGCGTCCAACGAGCAGTACTTC.

CDR3 region: CASRVGFPRGYNSPLHF. The CDR3 nucleotides read TGTGCCAGTCGAGTTGGCTTCCCAAGGGGCTATAATTCACCCCTCCACTTT. The genes are TRBV14 and TRBJ1-6; D may be TRBD1 (5 bases). CDR3 size: 17 residues. Looked up from germline, CDR1 is SGHDN and CDR2 is FVKESK. V lost 9 bases, J lost 3 bases, and 21 bases lay in between.

The chain's CDR3 is CASSLTLNYEQYF. CDR3 coding DNA: TGTGCCAGCAGCTTAACTCTCAATTACGAGCAGTACTTC. This chain joins TRBV7-2 and TRBJ2-7; no reliable D call. V dropped 2 bases and J dropped 4 bases, with 9 bases sitting between them. The germline V gene has CDR1 SGHTA and CDR2 FQGNSA. The CDR3 runs to 13 residues.

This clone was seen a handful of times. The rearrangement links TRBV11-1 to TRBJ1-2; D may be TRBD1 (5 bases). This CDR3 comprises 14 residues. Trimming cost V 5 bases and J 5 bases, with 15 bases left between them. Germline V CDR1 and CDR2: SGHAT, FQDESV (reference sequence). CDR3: CASSVIGTDYGYTF. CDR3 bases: TGTGCCAGCAGCGTAATCGGGACGGATTATGGCTACACCTTC.

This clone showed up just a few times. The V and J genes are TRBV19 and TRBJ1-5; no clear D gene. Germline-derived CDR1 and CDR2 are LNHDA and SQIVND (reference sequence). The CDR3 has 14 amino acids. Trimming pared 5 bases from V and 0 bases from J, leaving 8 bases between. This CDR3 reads CASSPVNSNQPQHF. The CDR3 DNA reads TGTGCCAGTAGTCCAGTAAATAGCAATCAGCCCCAGCATTTT.

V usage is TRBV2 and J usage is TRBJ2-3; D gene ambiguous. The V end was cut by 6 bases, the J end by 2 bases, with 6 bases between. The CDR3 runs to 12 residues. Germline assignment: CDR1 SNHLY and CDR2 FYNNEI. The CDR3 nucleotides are TGTGCCAGCAGAATCGTCACAGATACGCAGTATTTT. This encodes CASRIVTDTQYF.

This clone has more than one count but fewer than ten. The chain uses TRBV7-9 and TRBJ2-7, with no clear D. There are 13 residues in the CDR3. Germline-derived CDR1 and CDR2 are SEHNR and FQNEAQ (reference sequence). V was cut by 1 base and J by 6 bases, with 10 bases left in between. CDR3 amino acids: CASSLEATGEQYF. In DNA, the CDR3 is TGTGCCAGCAGCTTAGAGGCGACTGGCGAGCAGTACTTC.

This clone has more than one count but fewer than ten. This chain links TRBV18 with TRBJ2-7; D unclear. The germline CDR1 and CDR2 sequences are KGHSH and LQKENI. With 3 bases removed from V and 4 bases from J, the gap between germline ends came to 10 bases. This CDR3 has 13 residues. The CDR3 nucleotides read TGTGCCAGCTCACCGTCGGAAGAATACGAGCAGTACTTC. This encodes CASSPSEEYEQYF.

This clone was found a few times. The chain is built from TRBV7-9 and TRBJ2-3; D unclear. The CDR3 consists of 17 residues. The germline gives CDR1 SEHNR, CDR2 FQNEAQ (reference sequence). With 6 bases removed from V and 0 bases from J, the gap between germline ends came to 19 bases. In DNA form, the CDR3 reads TGTGCCAGCAGTTCCCGACCGGCTACCGGTAGCACAGATACGCAGTATTTT. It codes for CASSSRPATGSTDTQYF.

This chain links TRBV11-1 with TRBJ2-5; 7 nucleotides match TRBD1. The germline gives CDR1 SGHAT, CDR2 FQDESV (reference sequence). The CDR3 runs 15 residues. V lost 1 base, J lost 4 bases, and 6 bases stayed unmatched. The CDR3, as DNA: TGTGCCAGCAGCTTAGTCGACAGGGCGGGAGAGACCCAGTACTTC. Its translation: CASSLVDRAGETQYF.

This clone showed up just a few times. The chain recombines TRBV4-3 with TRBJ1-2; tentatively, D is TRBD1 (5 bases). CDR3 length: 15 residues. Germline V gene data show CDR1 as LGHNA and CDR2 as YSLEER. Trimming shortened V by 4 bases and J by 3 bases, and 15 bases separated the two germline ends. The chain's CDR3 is CASSRSGKGDYGYTF. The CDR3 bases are TGCGCCAGCAGCCGGAGCGGGAAAGGGGACTATGGCTACACCTTC.

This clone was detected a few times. CDR3 DNA sequence: TGCAGCGTGCCGATCTCCGGGACGGTGAACTATGGCTACACCTTC. Translating gives CSVPISGTVNYGYTF. This chain uses TRBV29-1 with TRBJ1-2; D is possibly TRBD1 (5 bases). Germline CDR1 reads SQVTM; CDR2 reads ANQGSEA. Trimming took off 6 bases at V and 2 bases at J, with 19 bases between the two ends. This CDR3 region has 15 residues.

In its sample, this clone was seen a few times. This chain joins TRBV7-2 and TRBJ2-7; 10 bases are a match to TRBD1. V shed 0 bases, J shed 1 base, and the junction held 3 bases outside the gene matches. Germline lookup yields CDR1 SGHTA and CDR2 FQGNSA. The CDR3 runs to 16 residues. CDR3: CASSLARDRGSYEQYF. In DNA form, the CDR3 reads TGTGCCAGCAGCTTAGCAAGGGACAGGGGTTCCTACGAGCAGTACTTC.

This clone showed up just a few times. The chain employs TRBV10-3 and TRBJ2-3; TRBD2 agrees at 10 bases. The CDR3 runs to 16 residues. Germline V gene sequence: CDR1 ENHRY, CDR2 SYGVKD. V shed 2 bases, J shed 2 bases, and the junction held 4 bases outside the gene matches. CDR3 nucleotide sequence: TGTGCCATCAGTGAGAGGCTAGCGGGAGTCACAGATACGCAGTATTTT. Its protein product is CAISERLAGVTDTQYF.